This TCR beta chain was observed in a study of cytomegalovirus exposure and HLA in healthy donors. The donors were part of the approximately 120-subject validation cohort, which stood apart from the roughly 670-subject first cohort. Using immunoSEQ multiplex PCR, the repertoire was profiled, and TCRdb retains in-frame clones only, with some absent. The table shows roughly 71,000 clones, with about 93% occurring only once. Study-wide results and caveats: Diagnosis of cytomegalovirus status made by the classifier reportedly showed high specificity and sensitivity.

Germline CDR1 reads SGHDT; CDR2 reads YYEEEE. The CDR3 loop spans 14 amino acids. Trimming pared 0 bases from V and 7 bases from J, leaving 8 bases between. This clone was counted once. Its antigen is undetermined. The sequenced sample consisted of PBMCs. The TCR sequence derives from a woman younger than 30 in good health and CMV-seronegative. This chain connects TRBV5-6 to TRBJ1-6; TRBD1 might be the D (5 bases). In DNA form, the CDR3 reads TGTGCCAGCAGCTTGGCCAACAGGAATTCACCCCTCCACTTT. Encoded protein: CASSLANRNSPLHF.